Listed below are T cell receptor beta chains from one sample, sequenced in a study of T cells after yellow fever vaccination. TCRdb used MiXCR to reprocess the 5' RACE reads, holding one entry per CDR3 protein. The table lists some 96,000 distinct CDR3 sequences, over 8% of them singletons. The sample was CD8+ T cells not binding an NS4B(214-222) dextramer, sorted from PBMCs, taken more than 14 days after the first yellow fever vaccination. The source of these receptors is a man between 18 and 35 years old who received the YFV17D yellow fever vaccine. Each CDR3 is given with its conserved first and last residue. The D gene is left open where the match is weak. Clone size is not always given. Where it is, it says once, few, many or a class for expanded clones.

>TRBJ1-1|few|TRBV12-3/TRBV12-4|NA
CASTLAGGPTESLAEAFF
TGTGCCAGCACCTTAGCGGGGGGCCCAACTGAGTCCCTGGCTGAAGCTTTCTTT
>TRBJ2-3|NA|TRBV10-3|TRBD2
CAISEVAGGADTQYF
TGTGCCATCAGTGAGGTAGCGGGGGGTGCAGATACGCAGTATTTT
>TRBJ2-5|few|TRBV12-3/TRBV12-4|NA
CASSSGKETQYF
TGTGCCAGCAGTTCGGGGAAGGAGACCCAGTACTTC
>TRBJ2-7|many|TRBV12-3/TRBV12-4|NA
CASSSLGYEQYF
TGTGCCAGCAGTTCCCTAGGCTACGAGCAGTACTTC
>TRBJ2-3|NA|TRBV10-2|NA
CASSDNRELDTQYF
TGCGCCAGCAGTGATAACAGGGAATTAGATACGCAGTATTTT
>TRBJ1-6|NA|TRBV20-1|NA
CSARDRSSYNSPLHF
TGCAGTGCTAGGGACAGAAGCTCCTATAATTCACCCCTCCACTTT
>TRBJ2-5|NA|TRBV6-5|TRBD2
CASSYSGGVKETQYF
TGTGCCAGCAGTTACTCGGGGGGGGTAAAAGAGACCCAGTACTTC
>TRBJ2-7|NA|TRBV5-5|TRBD1
CASSSPQDRTGEQYF
TGTGCCAGCAGCTCCCCCCAGGACAGGACGGGCGAGCAGTACTTC
>TRBJ1-5|many|TRBV14|NA
CASSLGNQPQHF
TGTGCCAGCAGCCTGGGCAATCAGCCCCAGCATTTT
>TRBJ2-7|many|TRBV4-2|TRBD2
CASSQDSSGDDEQYF
TGTGCCAGCAGCCAAGATTCGAGCGGGGACGACGAGCAGTACTTC
>TRBJ2-3|NA|TRBV5-1|TRBD1
CASSFYRGQADTQYF
TGCGCCAGCAGCTTCTACAGGGGACAGGCAGATACGCAGTATTTT
>TRBJ2-3|NA|TRBV4-1|NA
CASSPGLSTDTQYF
TGCGCCAGCAGCCCTGGACTCAGCACAGATACGCAGTATTTT
>TRBJ2-7|few|TRBV10-3|NA
CAIKDPGRGTYEQYF
TGTGCCATCAAGGATCCAGGCAGGGGTACCTACGAGCAGTACTTC
>TRBJ1-2|few|TRBV5-1|NA
CASSFGPGERSDYGYTF
NA
>TRBJ2-3|few|TRBV19|NA
CASEEGDGLTYGTPDTQYF
TGTGCCAGTGAGGAAGGGGACGGACTAACTTACGGGACCCCAGATACGCAGTATTTT
>TRBJ2-2|once|TRBV5-5|TRBD1
CASNRGTNTGELFF
TGTGCCAGCAACAGGGGCACGAACACCGGGGAGCTGTTTTTT
>TRBJ1-5|few|TRBV6-5|NA
CASSPSYGPQHF
TGTGCCAGCAGTCCCTCTTACGGGCCCCAGCATTTT
>TRBJ1-1|few|TRBV5-1|NA
CASSWPGETTEAFF
TGCGCCAGCAGCTGGCCGGGTGAGACCACTGAAGCTTTCTTT
>TRBJ1-6|few|TRBV12-3/TRBV12-4|NA
CASSAGRPRTNSPLHF
TGTGCCAGCAGTGCGGGGCGGCCACGGACCAATTCACCCCTCCACTTT
>TRBJ2-3|many|TRBV4-1|TRBD2
CASSKSGGYRADTQYF
TGCGCCAGCAGCAAGAGCGGGGGGTACCGAGCAGATACGCAGTATTTT
>TRBJ1-2|NA|TRBV7-8|NA
CASSPWTERSGYTF
TGTGCCAGCAGCCCTTGGACAGAGCGAAGCGGCTACACCTTC
>TRBJ2-1|NA|TRBV7-3|TRBD2
CACRPYGLTSGGYNEQFF
TGTGCCTGCAGGCCATATGGCCTGACTAGCGGGGGTTACAATGAGCAGTTCTTC
>TRBJ1-2|NA|TRBV4-2|NA
CASGPGTTGLRGYTF
TGTGCCAGCGGCCCCGGCACGACAGGACTGCGGGGCTACACCTTC
>TRBJ2-2|NA|TRBV4-3|NA
CASSQRSQGTGELFF
TGCGCCAGCAGCCAACGAAGTCAAGGCACCGGGGAGCTGTTTTTT
>TRBJ2-2|few|TRBV7-6|TRBD2
CASSLGAGGSNTGELFF
TGTGCCAGCAGCTTAGGGGCGGGGGGATCGAACACCGGGGAGCTGTTTTTT
>TRBJ1-5|few|TRBV7-9|TRBD1
CASSPGTDSRQPQHF
TGTGCCAGCAGCCCTGGGACAGACTCGCGTCAGCCCCAGCATTTT
>TRBJ1-5|NA|TRBV12-3/TRBV12-4|NA
CASSFGPRGSQPQHF
TGTGCCAGCAGTTTCGGCCCGAGGGGAAGTCAGCCCCAGCATTTT
>TRBJ2-3|NA|TRBV6-5|NA
CASSYQGLDTQYF
TGTGCCAGCAGTTACCAGGGGTTAGATACGCAGTATTTT
>TRBJ2-7|few|TRBV6-1|TRBD2
CASRRGLGAYEQYF
TGTGCCAGCCGGAGAGGACTAGGGGCCTACGAGCAGTACTTC
>TRBJ2-7|few|TRBV5-5|NA
CASSPAGLGEQYF
TGTGCCAGCAGCCCCGCGGGTTTGGGGGAGCAGTACTTC
>TRBJ1-6|NA|TRBV4-1|NA
CASSRINSPLHF
TGCGCCAGCAGCCGAATTAATTCACCCCTCCACTTT
>TRBJ1-5|NA|TRBV7-9|NA
CASSLGGGEGQPQHF
TGTGCCAGCAGCTTAGGTGGAGGGGAGGGTCAGCCCCAGCATTTT
>TRBJ2-7|many|TRBV4-3|NA
CASSQGWDTYLSYEQYF
TGCGCCAGCAGCCAAGGGTGGGACACGTACCTCTCCTACGAGCAGTACTTC
>TRBJ2-3|NA|TRBV19|TRBD2
CASSKLAGGPDTQYF
TGTGCCAGTAGTAAACTAGCGGGGGGGCCGGATACGCAGTATTTT
>TRBJ1-4|few|TRBV7-9|NA
CASSPPAGEKLFF
TGTGCCAGCAGCCCCCCGGCCGGCGAAAAACTGTTTTTT
>TRBJ2-5|NA|TRBV20-1|TRBD2
CSASERLKASGGEHETQYF
TGCAGTGCTAGCGAGCGACTGAAGGCTAGCGGGGGGGAACATGAGACCCAGTACTTC
>TRBJ2-2|NA|TRBV6-2/TRBV6-3|NA
CASSYSGGYSTGELFF
TGTGCCAGCAGTTACTCGGGGGGCTATAGCACCGGGGAGCTGTTTTTT
>TRBJ2-1|few|TRBV19|TRBD1
CASSVDRWDNEQFF
TGTGCCAGTAGTGTGGACAGGTGGGACAATGAGCAGTTCTTC
>TRBJ2-5|once|TRBV5-6|TRBD1
CASSRQGWETQYF
TGTGCCAGCAGCCGACAGGGATGGGAGACCCAGTACTTC
>TRBJ1-6|few|TRBV6-5|NA
CASSYQGNSPLHF
TGTGCCAGCAGTTATCAGGGCAATTCACCCCTCCACTTT
>TRBJ1-2|few|TRBV29-1|TRBD1
CSVRDRDGYGYTF
TGCAGCGTCCGGGACAGGGATGGCTATGGCTACACCTTC
>TRBJ2-7|NA|TRBV6-2/TRBV6-3|NA
CASSPLLASYEQYF
TGTGCCAGCAGCCCCCTCTTAGCCAGCTACGAGCAGTACTTC
>TRBJ2-1|few|TRBV20-1|TRBD2
CSARDSGEQFF
TGCAGTGCTAGAGATAGCGGGGAGCAGTTCTTC
>TRBJ1-6|many|TRBV21-1|NA
CASSHRRIPASPLHF
TGTGCCAGCAGCCACCGCCGAATCCCGGCATCACCCCTCCACTTT
>TRBJ2-7|many|TRBV12-3/TRBV12-4|NA
CASSLRQASYEQYF
TGTGCCAGCAGTTTACGACAGGCGTCCTACGAGCAGTACTTC
>TRBJ2-1|many|TRBV4-1|NA
CASSQGPVLGDEQFF
TGCGCCAGCAGCCAAGGTCCGGTTTTAGGTGATGAGCAGTTCTTC
>TRBJ2-4|few|TRBV7-9|NA
CASSLVGGVGSNIQYF
TGTGCCAGCAGCTTAGTTGGCGGGGTCGGTTCGAACATTCAGTACTTC
>TRBJ2-1|few|TRBV6-1|TRBD2
CASRSGLRSYEQFF
TGTGCCAGCAGATCGGGACTAAGGAGCTATGAGCAGTTCTTC
>TRBJ1-6|NA|TRBV7-9|NA
CASSESANKGSPLHF
TGTGCCAGCAGCGAAAGTGCGAACAAAGGATCACCCCTCCACTTT
>TRBJ2-5|NA|TRBV12-3/TRBV12-4|TRBD2
CAFSLMPGLAGRQETQYF
TGTGCCTTCAGTTTAATGCCGGGACTAGCGGGGAGACAAGAGACCCAGTACTTC
>TRBJ2-3|many|TRBV6-5|NA
CASSTGQSPDTQYF
TGTGCCAGCAGTACGGGGCAGTCTCCGGATACGCAGTATTTT
>TRBJ1-6|few|TRBV4-3|NA
CASSQEERSYNSPLHF
TGCGCCAGCAGCCAAGAGGAACGGTCCTATAATTCACCCCTCCACTTT
>TRBJ2-1|once|TRBV6-4|TRBD2
CASSDSISLAGGRYNEQFF
TGTGCCAGCAGTGACTCAATCAGCCTAGCGGGGGGGCGGTACAATGAGCAGTTCTTC
>TRBJ1-3|NA|TRBV12-2|NA
CASRPPGGFRNTIYF
TGTGCAAGTCGCCCCCCAGGGGGATTTAGAAACACCATATATTTT
>TRBJ2-3|many|TRBV4-1|NA
CASSQDASTQYF
TGCGCCAGCAGCCAAGATGCGTCTACGCAGTATTTT
>TRBJ2-7|few|TRBV11-1|NA
CASSFDGPSEQYF
TGTGCCAGCAGCTTTGACGGTCCCAGCGAGCAGTACTTC
>TRBJ2-1|few|TRBV11-2|TRBD2
CASTAALAGVSSYNEQFF
TGTGCCAGCACCGCCGCACTAGCGGGTGTTAGCTCCTACAATGAGCAGTTCTTC
>TRBJ2-3|NA|TRBV13|NA
CASSLRSLTDTQYF
TGTGCCAGCAGCTTGCGGAGCCTGACAGATACGCAGTATTTT
>TRBJ2-1|many|TRBV6-1|TRBD1
CASTPATGSYNEQFF
TGTGCCAGCACCCCCGCGACAGGGAGCTACAATGAGCAGTTCTTC